This passage covers 5 T cell receptor beta chains from one sample sequenced in a study of regulatory T cells in long-lasting Graves disease. Time point indicated: newly diagnosed GD, antithyroid drugs for less than 3 months. PBMC RNA served as the TCR library source. Arm-PCR of CDR3 regions and iRepertoire HTBI primers were used to build TCR beta libraries. One entry per CDR3 protein, called by TCRdb with MiXCR from the multiplex PCR reads. Of about 470,000 distinct CDR3 sequences listed, just under 15% were seen once; the top ten hold over 15%. These data also featured in a second study, about T cells in Graves' hyperthyroidism and ophthalmopathy.

The specimen comprised peripheral blood mononuclear cells (PBMCs), sampled at new diagnosis, from a patient treated with antithyroid drugs. These receptors were taken from a woman aged 30 to 39 with Graves disease.

This clonotype was observed a few times. J is TRBJ2-3 and V is TRBV6-5; D is tentatively TRBD1 or TRBD2 (5 bases each). Germline CDR1 is MNHEY and CDR2 is SVGAGI. V was shortened by 1 base and J by 2 bases, with 16 bases between the two germline ends. The CDR3 sequence is 17 residues long. CDR3 in amino acids: CASSYLPGTQLTDTQYF. The CDR3 DNA reads as TGTGCCAGCAGTTACTTACCGGGGACCCAACTCACAGATACGCAGTATTTT.

At least ten counts were recorded for this clonotype. The chain recombines TRBV18 with TRBJ2-5; either TRBD1 or TRBD2 may fit D (5 bases each). V lost 0 bases, J lost 3 bases, and 11 bases lay in between. This CDR3 is built from 15 residues. The germline CDR1 and CDR2 sequences are KGHSH and LQKENI. The CDR3 nucleotides read TGTGCCAGCTCACCACCAGGGACGTATGAAGAGACCCAGTACTTC. Its protein product is CASSPPGTYEETQYF.

This clonotype was detected a few times. The V and J genes are TRBV4-1 and TRBJ1-4; a possible D gene is TRBD1 (6 bases). CDR3 length equals 14 residues. Trimming shortened V by 4 bases and J by 6 bases, and 12 bases separated the two germline ends. The germline V gene has CDR1 MGHRA and CDR2 YSYEKL. CDR3 sequence reads: CASSRGQRDEKLFF. The CDR3 region has the DNA TGCGCCAGCAGCCGCGGACAGAGAGATGAAAAACTGTTTTTT.

This sequence joins TRBV20-1 and TRBJ2-7, with 8 bases that match TRBD2. The V gene end was trimmed by 6 bases and the J gene end by 2 bases; junction bases not matched to a gene: 12. The CDR3 is made up of 15 amino acids. The germline V gene encodes CDR1 DFQATT and CDR2 SNEGSKA (reference sequence). CDR3 nucleotides: TGCAGTGCCTCCCCGGGACTAGGCCGAACCTACGAGCAGTACTTC. Encoded protein: CSASPGLGRTYEQYF.

Ten or more counts support this clonotype. This chain links TRBV7-9 with TRBJ2-7; D is unclear. The CDR3 is made up of 16 amino acids. From germline, CDR1 is SEHNR and CDR2 FQNEAQ (reference sequence). Trimming left V 0 bases short and J 0 bases short, with 12 bases between. CDR3: CASSLAITSGSYEQYF. The CDR3 DNA sequence: TGTGCCAGCAGCTTAGCGATCACCAGTGGCTCCTACGAGCAGTACTTC.